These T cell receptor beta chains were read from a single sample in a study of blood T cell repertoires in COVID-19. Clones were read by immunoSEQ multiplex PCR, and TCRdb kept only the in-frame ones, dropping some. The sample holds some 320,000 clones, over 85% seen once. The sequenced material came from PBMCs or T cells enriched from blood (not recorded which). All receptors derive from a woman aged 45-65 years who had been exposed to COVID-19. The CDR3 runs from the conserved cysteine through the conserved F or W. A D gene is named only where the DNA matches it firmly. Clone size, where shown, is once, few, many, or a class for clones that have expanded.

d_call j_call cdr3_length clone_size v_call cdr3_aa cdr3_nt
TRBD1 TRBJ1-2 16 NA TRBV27 CASSRTTDRALYGYTF TGTGCCAGCAGTAGAACCACCGACAGGGCGTTGTATGGCTACACCTTC
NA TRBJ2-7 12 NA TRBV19 CATKAGYGEQYF TGTGCAACCAAGGCGGGGTACGGCGAGCAGTACTTC
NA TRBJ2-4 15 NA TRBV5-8 CASSFGGSAKNIQYF TGTGCCAGCAGCTTTGGGGGGTCGGCCAAAAACATTCAGTACTTC
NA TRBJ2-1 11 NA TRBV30 CAWRGGGRKFF TGTGCCTGGAGGGGAGGGGGACGGAAGTTCTTC
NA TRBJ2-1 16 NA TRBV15 CATSGGGGSSYNEQFF TGTGCCACCAGCGGAGGTGGCGGCAGCTCCTACAATGAGCAGTTCTTC
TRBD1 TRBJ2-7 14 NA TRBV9 CASSGGTGLGEQYF TGTGCCAGCAGCGGCGGGACAGGACTTGGGGAGCAGTACTTC
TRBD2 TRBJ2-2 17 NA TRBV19 CASSVTTSGAHTGELFF TGTGCCAGTAGTGTAACAACTAGCGGGGCGCACACCGGGGAGCTGTTTTTT
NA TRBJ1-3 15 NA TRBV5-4 CASSLSRASGNTIYF TGTGCCAGCAGCTTGAGCAGGGCCTCTGGAAACACCATATATTTT
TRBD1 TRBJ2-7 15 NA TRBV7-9 CASSLEGTGGLEQYF TGTGCCAGCAGCTTAGAGGGGACAGGGGGCCTCGAGCAGTACTTC
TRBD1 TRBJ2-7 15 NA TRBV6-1 CASSESRTGTYEQYF TGTGCCAGCAGTGAAAGTCGGACAGGCACCTACGAGCAGTACTTC
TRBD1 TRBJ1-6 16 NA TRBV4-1 CASSQPSGQGDSPLHF TGCGCCAGCAGCCAACCCTCGGGACAGGGTGATTCACCCCTCCACTTT
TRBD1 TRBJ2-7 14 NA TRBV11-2 CASSFDRGNYEQYF TGTGCCAGCAGCTTCGACAGGGGAAACTACGAGCAGTACTTC
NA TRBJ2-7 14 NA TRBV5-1 CASSLVGAPREQYF TGCGCCAGCAGCTTGGTAGGAGCCCCCCGTGAGCAGTACTTC
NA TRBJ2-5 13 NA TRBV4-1 CASSPWVGETQYF TGCGCCAGCAGCCCGTGGGTGGGCGAGACCCAGTACTTC
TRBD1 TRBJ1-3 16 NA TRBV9 CASSPGQGSLGNTIYF TGTGCCAGCAGCCCGGGACAGGGCTCCCTTGGAAACACCATATATTTT
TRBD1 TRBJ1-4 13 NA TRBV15 CATSRGQGEKLFF TGTGCCACCAGCAGGGGACAGGGGGAAAAACTGTTTTTT
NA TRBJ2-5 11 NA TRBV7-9 CASRGVETQYF TGTGCCAGCAGAGGGGTAGAGACCCAGTACTTC
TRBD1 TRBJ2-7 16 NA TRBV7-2 CASSLARTGGTNEQYF TGTGCCAGCAGCTTAGCGCGAACAGGGGGAACGAACGAGCAGTACTTC
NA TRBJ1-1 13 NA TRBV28 CASSSGRNTEAFF TGTGCCAGCAGTTCGGGTAGGAACACTGAAGCTTTCTTT
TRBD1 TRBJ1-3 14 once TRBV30 CAWGTGITGNTIYF TGTGCCTGGGGGACAGGGATAACTGGAAACACCATATATTTT
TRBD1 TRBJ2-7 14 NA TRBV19 CASSAGTGSYEQYF TGTGCCAGTAGTGCCGGGACAGGCTCCTACGAGCAGTACTTC
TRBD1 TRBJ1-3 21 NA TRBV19 CASSIRGSPGQVWGSGNTIYF TGTGCCAGTAGTATTCGGGGGTCACCGGGACAGGTCTGGGGCTCTGGAAACACCATATATTTT
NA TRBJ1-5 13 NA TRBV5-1 CASSLDSTQPQHF TGCGCCAGCAGCTTAGACAGTACTCAGCCCCAGCATTTT
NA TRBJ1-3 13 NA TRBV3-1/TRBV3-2 CASSLSLERTIYF TGTGCCAGCAGCCTGTCTTTGGAGCGGACCATATATTTT
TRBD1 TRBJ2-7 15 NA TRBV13 CASSSSGQGAREQYF TGTGCCAGCAGCTCCTCAGGACAGGGGGCGCGAGAGCAGTACTTC
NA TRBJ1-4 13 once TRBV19 CASSILHNEKLFF TGTGCCAGTAGTATTTTACATAATGAAAAACTGTTTTTT
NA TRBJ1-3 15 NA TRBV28 CASRVTGHSGNTIYF TGTGCCAGCAGGGTCACGGGACACTCTGGAAACACCATATATTTT
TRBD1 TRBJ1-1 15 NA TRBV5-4 CASSPLPDRGGEAFF TGTGCCAGCAGCCCCCTCCCGGACAGGGGCGGTGAAGCTTTCTTT
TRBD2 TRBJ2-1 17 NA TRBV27 CASSFLGALAGGNEQFF TGTGCCAGCAGTTTTCTGGGAGCACTAGCGGGGGGCAATGAGCAGTTCTTC
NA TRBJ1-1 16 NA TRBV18 CASSPPGHIMNTEAFF TGTGCCAGCTCACCTCCGGGACACATCATGAACACTGAAGCTTTCTTT
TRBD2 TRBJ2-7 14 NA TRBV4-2 CASSQAGGPYEQYF TGTGCCAGCAGCCAAGCGGGGGGGCCTTACGAGCAGTACTTC
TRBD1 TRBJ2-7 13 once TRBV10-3 CAITRDRDYEQYF TGTGCCATCACAAGGGACAGGGACTACGAGCAGTACTTC
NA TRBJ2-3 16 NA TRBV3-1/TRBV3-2 CASSQDQQGWADTQYF TGTGCCAGCAGCCAAGATCAGCAGGGGTGGGCAGATACGCAGTATTTT
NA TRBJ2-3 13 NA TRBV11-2 CASSLETSRTQYF TGTGCCAGCAGCTTAGAAACTAGCCGTACGCAGTATTTT
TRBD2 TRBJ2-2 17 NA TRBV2 CASKKLAGGPGTGELFF TGTGCCAGCAAGAAACTAGCGGGGGGGCCGGGGACCGGGGAGCTGTTTTTT
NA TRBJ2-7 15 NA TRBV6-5 CASTPERVYSYEQYF TGTGCCAGCACCCCAGAGAGGGTGTATTCCTACGAGCAGTACTTC
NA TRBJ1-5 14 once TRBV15 CATSRQGNNQPQHF TGTGCCACCAGCAGACAGGGAAACAATCAGCCCCAGCATTTT
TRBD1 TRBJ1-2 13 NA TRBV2 CASSVAGGYGYTF TGTGCCAGCAGTGTTGCAGGGGGTTATGGCTACACCTTC
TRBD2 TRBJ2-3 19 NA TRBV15 CATSTFSRTSGQSTDTQYF TGTGCCACCAGCACTTTTTCTCGGACTAGCGGGCAGAGCACAGATACGCAGTATTTT